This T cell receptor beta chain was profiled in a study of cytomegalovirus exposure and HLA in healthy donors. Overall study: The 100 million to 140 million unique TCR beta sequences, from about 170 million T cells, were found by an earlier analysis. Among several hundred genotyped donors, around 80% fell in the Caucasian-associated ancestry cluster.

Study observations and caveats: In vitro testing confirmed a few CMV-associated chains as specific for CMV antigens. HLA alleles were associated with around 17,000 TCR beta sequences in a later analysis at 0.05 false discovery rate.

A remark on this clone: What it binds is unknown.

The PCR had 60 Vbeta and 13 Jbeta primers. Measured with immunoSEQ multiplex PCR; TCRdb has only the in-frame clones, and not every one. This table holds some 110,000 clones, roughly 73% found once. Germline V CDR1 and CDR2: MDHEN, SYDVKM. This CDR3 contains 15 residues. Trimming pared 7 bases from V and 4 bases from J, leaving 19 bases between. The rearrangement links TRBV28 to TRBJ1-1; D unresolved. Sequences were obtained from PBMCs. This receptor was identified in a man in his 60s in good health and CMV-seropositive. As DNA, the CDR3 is TGTGCCAGCACCCAAGCGGCAGCCCGGGGCACTGAAGCTTTCTTT. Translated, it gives CASTQAAARGTEAFF.